These T cell receptor beta chains were read from a single sample in a study of Ad26.COV2.S vaccination and SARS-CoV-2 variants. Profiling relied on immunoSEQ multiplex PCR, and the TCRdb table lists in-frame clones only, not all of them. Among roughly 500,000 clones listed, around nine tenths were seen once. The starting material was peripheral blood, obtained in a trial of Ad26.COV2.S vaccine versus placebo. The receptors were gathered from a person aged 18 to 65 who received the Ad26.COV2.S COVID-19 vaccine or a placebo. Both conserved end residues are part of each CDR3. Fields, in order: clone size, J gene, D gene, V gene, CDR3 DNA, CDR3 protein. A D gene is named only where the DNA matches it firmly. A clone size is listed for some rows: how often the clone was seen (once, few, many), or a class if it is expanded.

>-|TRBJ1-3|-|TRBV15
TGTGCCACAAGAAGGAGCCACCTGACGGGAAACACCATATATTTT
CATRRSHLTGNTIYF
>-|TRBJ2-1|TRBD2|TRBV5-1
TGCGCCAGCAGAGGGACTAGCGGGGACAATGAGCAGTTCTTC
CASRGTSGDNEQFF
>-|TRBJ2-1|-|TRBV23-1
TGCGCCAGCAGTCAAGAGTTATTAGGCAATGAGCAGTTCTTC
CASSQELLGNEQFF
>-|TRBJ2-7|-|TRBV20-1
TGCAGTGCTAGTCAGGGACCCTACGAGCAGTACTTC
CSASQGPYEQYF
>-|TRBJ2-5|TRBD2|TRBV5-1
TGCGCCAGCAGCTTTTTGGCGGGAGAAGAGACCCAGTACTTC
CASSFLAGEETQYF
>-|TRBJ2-7|-|TRBV24-1
TGTGCCACCAGTGATTCCGGGCAGGGTGGCGAGCAGTACTTC
CATSDSGQGGEQYF
>-|TRBJ1-3|-|TRBV9
TGTGCCAGCAGCGCCCCGGTCAGGAGGAGCTCTGGAAACACCATATATTTT
CASSAPVRRSSGNTIYF
>-|TRBJ2-7|-|TRBV9
TGTGCCAGCAGCGTAGAAGTCCGCGGGTCGCGCTACGAGCAGTACTTC
CASSVEVRGSRYEQYF
>-|TRBJ1-4|-|TRBV30
TGTGCCTGGAGCGAAAACCGTAATGAAAAACTGTTTTTT
CAWSENRNEKLFF
>-|TRBJ2-7|TRBD2|TRBV30
TGTGCCTGGAGTTCTATCTCCGGGACTAGCGGGTACGAGCAGTACTTC
CAWSSISGTSGYEQYF
>-|TRBJ2-5|TRBD2|TRBV7-9
TGTGCCAGCAGCGGGGGACTAGCGGAGATCCCGGAGACCCAGTACTTC
CASSGGLAEIPETQYF
>-|TRBJ2-5|-|TRBV18
TGTGCCAGCTCACCACCGTCGTCGGAGACCCAGTACTTC
CASSPPSSETQYF
>-|TRBJ2-2|-|TRBV19
TGTGCCAGTAGTTCGGGAGCGTTCGCGAACACCGGGGAGCTGTTTTTT
CASSSGAFANTGELFF
>-|TRBJ2-7|TRBD2|TRBV6-5
TGTGCCAGCAGTTACCTAGGCGGGAGCTCCTACGAGCAGTACTTC
CASSYLGGSSYEQYF
>-|TRBJ2-1|TRBD2|TRBV5-5
TGTGCCAGCAGCCCACCGGGACTAGCGACCCGATCCGAGCAGTTCTTC
CASSPPGLATRSEQFF
>-|TRBJ2-3|-|TRBV29-1
TGCAGCGTTGAAGATTTTGGGGGCCTCAAAGATACGCAGTATTTT
CSVEDFGGLKDTQYF
>once|TRBJ2-1|-|TRBV2
TGTGCCAGCAGTGGGCCAGAGATTGAGCAGTTCTTC
CASSGPEIEQFF
>-|TRBJ2-3|-|TRBV5-1
TGCGCCAGCAGCTTTGCAGGGGCCACAGATACGCAGTATTTT
CASSFAGATDTQYF
>-|TRBJ2-3|-|TRBV6-4
TGTGCCAGCAGTGACCAGGAGACACGAGTCACAGATACGCAGTATTTT
CASSDQETRVTDTQYF
>-|TRBJ2-5|-|TRBV15
TGTGCCACCAGCAGAGGGGGTACTCAAGAGACCCAGTACTTC
CATSRGGTQETQYF
>many|TRBJ2-1|-|TRBV7-2
TGTGCCAGCAGCTTTAGGACAGACTACAATGAGCAGTTCTTC
CASSFRTDYNEQFF
>many|TRBJ2-7|TRBD2|TRBV7-9
TGTGCCAGCAGCCCTTCTGGGCTAGCGGTAGACGGTCCGTACTTC
CASSPSGLAVDGPYF
>-|TRBJ2-2|TRBD2|TRBV5-1
TGCGCCAGCAGCCTCCTAGCGGGAGTGGAAACCGGGGAGCTGTTTTTT
CASSLLAGVETGELFF
>few|TRBJ2-1|TRBD2|TRBV6-6
TGTGCCAGCGAGCTAGCGGGAGGTGAGCAGTTCTTC
CASELAGGEQFF
>once|TRBJ2-7|-|TRBV4-1
TGCGCCAGCAGCTTGTCCCCCGGGAGTAGGTCCTACGAGCAGTACTTC
CASSLSPGSRSYEQYF
>-|TRBJ2-1|-|TRBV6-6
TGTGCCAGCAGTTACCGCGGGGCAGGGGCAGGTGAGCAGTTCTTC
CASSYRGAGAGEQFF
>once|TRBJ2-1|-|TRBV13
TGTGCCAGCAGCTTGTGGGGCGGGACCAATGAGCAGTTCTTC
CASSLWGGTNEQFF
>-|TRBJ2-7|-|TRBV19
TGTGCCAGTAGTCCAGGTCGGGGGTCCTACGAGCAGTACTTC
CASSPGRGSYEQYF
>-|TRBJ2-3|TRBD2|TRBV7-3
TGTGCCAGCAGCCTAGACGGGAGGGCGGGCACAGATACGCAGTATTTT
CASSLDGRAGTDTQYF
>-|TRBJ2-1|-|TRBV7-3
TGTGCCAGCAGCTTAACTTCTCGCGGGCAGAACAATGAGCAGTTCTTC
CASSLTSRGQNNEQFF
>-|TRBJ2-7|-|TRBV29-1
TGCAGCGTCCTATTTACCTACGAGCAGTACTTC
CSVLFTYEQYF
>few|TRBJ2-7|-|TRBV9
TGTGCCAGCAGCCCAACTGACGGTTTCGGGGGCGAGCAGTACTTC
CASSPTDGFGGEQYF
>few|TRBJ1-2|-|TRBV13
TGTGCCAGCAGCCAATCCGGGGGTGACCATGGCTACACCTTC
CASSQSGGDHGYTF
>-|TRBJ1-6|-|TRBV19
TGTGCCAGTACGGGGGCGAATTCACCCCTCCACTTT
CASTGANSPLHF
>-|TRBJ2-3|-|TRBV24-1
TGTGCCACCAGTGATGGCAGGCGCACAGATACGCAGTATTTT
CATSDGRRTDTQYF
>-|TRBJ2-3|-|TRBV29-1
TGCAGCGAGAGCGTGACGGGTGGGGGAGATACGCAGTATTTT
CSESVTGGGDTQYF
>many|TRBJ2-2|TRBD1|TRBV2
TGTGCCAGCAGTGTGGGACAGGGCTACGGGGAGCTGTTTTTT
CASSVGQGYGELFF
>once|TRBJ1-3|-|TRBV6-5
TGTGCCAGCAGGGCGACCGGCTCTGGAAACACCATATATTTT
CASRATGSGNTIYF
>-|TRBJ1-2|-|TRBV6-6
TGTGCCAGCAGTATACAGGGAGCTAACTATGGCTACACCTTC
CASSIQGANYGYTF
>-|TRBJ1-2|TRBD1|TRBV27
TGTGCCAGCAGTCTCTCGGGACAGGACTTTGGCTACACCTTC
CASSLSGQDFGYTF
>-|TRBJ2-1|TRBD2|TRBV2
TGTGCCAGCAATAGCGGGAACTACAATGAGCAGTTCTTC
CASNSGNYNEQFF
>-|TRBJ1-2|TRBD1|TRBV19
TGTGCCAGTAGTATGGGACAGGGGGCGCCCGGCTACACCTTC
CASSMGQGAPGYTF